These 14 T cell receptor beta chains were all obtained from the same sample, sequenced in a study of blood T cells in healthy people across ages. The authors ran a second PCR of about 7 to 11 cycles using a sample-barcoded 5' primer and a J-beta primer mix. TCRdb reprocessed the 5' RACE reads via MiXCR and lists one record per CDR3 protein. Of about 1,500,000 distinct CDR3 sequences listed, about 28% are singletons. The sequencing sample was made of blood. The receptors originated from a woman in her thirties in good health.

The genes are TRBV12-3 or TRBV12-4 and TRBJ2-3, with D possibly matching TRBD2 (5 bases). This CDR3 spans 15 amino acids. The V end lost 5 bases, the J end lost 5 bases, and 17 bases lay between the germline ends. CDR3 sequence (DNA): TGTGCCAGCAGTACCCCGCACCGGGGTGGAGATACGCAGTATTTT. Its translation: CASSTPHRGGDTQYF.

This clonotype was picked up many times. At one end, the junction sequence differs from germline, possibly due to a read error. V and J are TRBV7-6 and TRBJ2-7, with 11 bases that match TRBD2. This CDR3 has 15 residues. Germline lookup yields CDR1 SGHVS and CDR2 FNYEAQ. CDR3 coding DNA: TGTGCCAGCAGCCTTCTAGCGGGGGGCCTCTACGAACAGTACTTC. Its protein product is CASSLLAGGLYEQYF.

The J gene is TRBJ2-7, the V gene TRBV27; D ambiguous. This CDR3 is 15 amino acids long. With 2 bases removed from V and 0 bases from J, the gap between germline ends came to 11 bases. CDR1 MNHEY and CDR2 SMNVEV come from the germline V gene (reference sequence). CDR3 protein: CASSLKGWSSYEQYF. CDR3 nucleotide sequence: TGTGCCAGCAGTTTAAAGGGTTGGAGCTCCTACGAGCAGTACTTC.

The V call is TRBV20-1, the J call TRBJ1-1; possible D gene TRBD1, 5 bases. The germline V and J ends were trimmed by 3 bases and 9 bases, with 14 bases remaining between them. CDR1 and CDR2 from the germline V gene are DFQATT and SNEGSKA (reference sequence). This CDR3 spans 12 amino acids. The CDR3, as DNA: TGCAGTGCTAGCTTGACAGATCATAAAGCTTTCTTT. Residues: CSASLTDHKAFF.

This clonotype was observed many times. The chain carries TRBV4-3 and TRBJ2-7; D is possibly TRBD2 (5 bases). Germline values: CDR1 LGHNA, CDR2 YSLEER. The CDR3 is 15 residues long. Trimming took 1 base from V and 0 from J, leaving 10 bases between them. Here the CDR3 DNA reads TGCGCCAGCAGCCAAGTACCGGGAAGCTCCTACGAGCAGTACTTC. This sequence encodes CASSQVPGSSYEQYF.

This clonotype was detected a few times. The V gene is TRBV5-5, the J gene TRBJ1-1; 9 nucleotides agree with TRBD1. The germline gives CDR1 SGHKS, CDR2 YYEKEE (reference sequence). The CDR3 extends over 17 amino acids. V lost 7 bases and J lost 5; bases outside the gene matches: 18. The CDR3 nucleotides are TGTGCCAGCCACATCCAGGACAGGGGTTACCGGGGGACTGAAGCTTTCTTT. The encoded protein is CASHIQDRGYRGTEAFF.

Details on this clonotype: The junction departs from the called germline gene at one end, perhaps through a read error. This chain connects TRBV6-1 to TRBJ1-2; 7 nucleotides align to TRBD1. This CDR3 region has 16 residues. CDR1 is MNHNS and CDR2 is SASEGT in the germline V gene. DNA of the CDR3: TGTGCCAGCAGTAAAGCCGGAGGGGGCGGTAGTTATGGCTACACCTTC. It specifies CASSKAGGGGSYGYTF.

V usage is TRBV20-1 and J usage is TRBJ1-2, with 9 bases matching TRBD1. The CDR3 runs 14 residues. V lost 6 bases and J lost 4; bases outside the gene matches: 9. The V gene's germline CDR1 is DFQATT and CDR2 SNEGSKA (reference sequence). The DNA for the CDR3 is TGCAGTGCCGTTCGGACAGGGGCCATCTATGGCTACACCTTC. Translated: CSAVRTGAIYGYTF.

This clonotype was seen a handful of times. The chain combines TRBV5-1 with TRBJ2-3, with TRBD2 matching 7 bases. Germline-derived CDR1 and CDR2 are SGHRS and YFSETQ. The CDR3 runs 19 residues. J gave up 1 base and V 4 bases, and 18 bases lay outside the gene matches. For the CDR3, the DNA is TGCGCCAGCAGCCCAAGACGGAGCGGGGTCGATCCTCGCACAGATACGCAGTATTTT. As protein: CASSPRRSGVDPRTDTQYF.

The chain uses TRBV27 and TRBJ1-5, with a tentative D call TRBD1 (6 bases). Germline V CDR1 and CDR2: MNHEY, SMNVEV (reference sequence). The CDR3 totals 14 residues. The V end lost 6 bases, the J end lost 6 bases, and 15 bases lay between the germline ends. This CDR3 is CASRDTGAAQPQHF. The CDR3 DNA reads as TGTGCCAGCAGGGACACGGGGGCGGCTCAGCCCCAGCATTTT.

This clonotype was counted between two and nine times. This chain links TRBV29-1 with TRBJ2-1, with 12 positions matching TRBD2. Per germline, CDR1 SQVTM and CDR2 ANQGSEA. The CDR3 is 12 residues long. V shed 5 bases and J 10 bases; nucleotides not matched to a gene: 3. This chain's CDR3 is CSVLAGGVEQFF. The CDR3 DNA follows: TGCAGCGTTCTAGCGGGAGGGGTCGAGCAGTTCTTC.

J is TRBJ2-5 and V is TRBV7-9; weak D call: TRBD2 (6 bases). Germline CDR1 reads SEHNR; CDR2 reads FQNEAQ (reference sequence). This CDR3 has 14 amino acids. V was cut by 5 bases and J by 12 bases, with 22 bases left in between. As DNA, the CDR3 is TGTGCCAGCAGCCGCCAAGCCAGGGACTTCAAGGAGTACTTC. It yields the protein CASSRQARDFKEYF.

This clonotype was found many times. The CDR3 sequence: CASSLAPIQETQYF. The CDR3 nucleotides are TGTGCCAGCAGCTTAGCCCCTATCCAAGAGACCCAGTACTTC. The chain joins TRBV7-7 to TRBJ2-5; no clear D gene. The V and J ends lost 0 bases and 1 base respectively, with 6 bases between them. From germline, CDR1 is SSHAT and CDR2 FNYEAQ (reference sequence). The CDR3 spans 14 residues.

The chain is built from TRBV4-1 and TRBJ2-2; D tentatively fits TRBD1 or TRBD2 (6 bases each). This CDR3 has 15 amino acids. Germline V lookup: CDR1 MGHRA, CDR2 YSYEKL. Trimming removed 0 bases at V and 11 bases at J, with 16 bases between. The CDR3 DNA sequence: TGCGCCAGCAGCCAAGATCGGGGGCTCTCCATTGAGCTGTTTTTT. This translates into CASSQDRGLSIELFF.